This T cell receptor beta chain was identified in a study of monozygotic twins with inflammatory bowel disease. From whole blood, total RNA was isolated without any sorting of T cells. As concerns this clonotype: Its antigen is unknown.

General observations from the study: Similarity of repertoires did not differ between concordant and discordant twins, possibly from limited power.

TCRdb re-called the 5' RACE reads, yielding one record per CDR3 amino acid sequence without DNA. Seen in this sample are approximately 340,000 distinct CDR3 sequences; the ten most common clones hold around 2%. Source material: blood. The sequence came from a human donor with ulcerative colitis or Crohn's disease, or a healthy co-twin of an affected twin (not recorded which).

CDR3 residues: CASSQVLGQGLNEQFF. The chain links TRBV3-1 to TRBJ2-1; TCRdb's D gene call, TRBD1, goes unchecked for lack of DNA. This CDR3 has 16 residues. Looked up from germline, CDR1 is LGHDT and CDR2 is YNNKEL (reference sequence).